These 18 T cell receptor beta chains were sequenced from one sample in a study of shared clonotypes between healthy human individuals. TCRdb's copy holds only in-frame clones and misses some; the assay was immunoSEQ multiplex PCR. The table records 2,500,000 or so clones, roughly 92% of them present only once. The specimen was naive CD4+ T cells sorted from blood. Regarding subset: CD45RA+ positively selected. The source is a man younger than 35 in good health.

This clone was seen a handful of times. The chain joins TRBV27 to TRBJ1-4, with D possibly matching TRBD1 (5 bases). The V gene lost 4 bases and the J gene lost 7 bases, with 10 bases spanning the gap. There are 13 residues in the CDR3. Germline V lookup: CDR1 MNHEY, CDR2 SMNVEV (reference sequence). CDR3 bases: TGTGCCAGCAGTTGGAGGGGAGGTGAAAAACTGTTTTTT. Its translation is CASSWRGGEKLFF. The variable domain in full, completed from reference TRBV27 and TRBJ1-4, reads EAQVTQNPRYLITVTGKKLTVTCSQNMNHEYMSWYRQDPGLGLRQIYYSMNVEVTDKGDVPEGYKVSRKEKRNFPLILESPSPNQTSLYFCASSWRGGEKLFFGSGTQLSVL.

The CDR3 coding sequence is TGTGCCAGCAACCCCGACAGGCTATCCTACGAGCAGTACTTC. Its translation is CASNPDRLSYEQYF. The V gene is TRBV2, the J gene TRBJ2-7; a possible D gene is TRBD1 (6 bases). The V end lost 7 bases, the J end lost 1 base, and 14 bases lay between the germline ends. This CDR3 region has 14 residues. Looked up from germline, CDR1 is SNHLY and CDR2 is FYNNEI.

The chain combines TRBV6-5 with TRBJ2-7, with 7 bases identical to TRBD1. The V gene's germline CDR1 is MNHEY and CDR2 SVGAGI. The length of the CDR3 is 14 residues. V was clipped by 10 bases and J by 1 base; unmatched bases: 10. The CDR3 protein is CATNRQGSSYEQYF. The CDR3 DNA reads as TGTGCCACCAACCGACAGGGTAGTTCCTACGAGCAGTACTTC.

The V and J genes are TRBV19 and TRBJ2-1; the match to TRBD2 covers 10 bases. The CDR3 covers 15 residues. The J segment lost 9 bases and the V segment lost 5 bases, leaving 10 bases of the junction unmatched. The germline CDR1 and CDR2 sequences are LNHDA and SQIVND (reference sequence). DNA for the CDR3: TGTGCCAGTAGTCCCAGCGGGGGGGCCACTGGTGAGCAGTTCTTC. It codes for CASSPSGGATGEQFF.

The CDR3 DNA sequence: TGCGCCAGCAGCCAAGATTTAGGCAGCAACCAAGAGACCCAGTACTTC. Protein product: CASSQDLGSNQETQYF. The rearrangement links TRBV4-3 to TRBJ2-5; D unclear. Germline CDR1 LGHNA, CDR2 YSLEER. The CDR3 spans 16 residues. Trimming removed 0 bases at V and 0 bases at J, with 11 bases between.

The V call is TRBV2, the J call TRBJ2-5; TRBD1 might be the D (6 bases). The CDR3 length is 14 residues. Germline V lookup: CDR1 SNHLY, CDR2 FYNNEI. V was trimmed by 6 bases and J by 1 base, leaving 12 bases between them. CDR3 sequence reads: CASRQQGGQETQYF. The CDR3 bases are TGTGCCAGCAGACAACAGGGTGGCCAAGAGACCCAGTACTTC. Full variable domain (outside the CDR3, taken from reference TRBV2 and TRBJ2-5): EPEVTQTPSHQVTQMGQEVILRCVPISNHLYFYWYRQILGQKVEFLVSFYNNEISEKSEIFDDQFSVERPDGSNFTLKIRSTKLEDSAMYFCASRQQGGQETQYFGPGTRLLVL.

A word on this clone: Other DNA sequences in the sample encode the same CDR3. The rearrangement uses TRBV2 and TRBJ1-4, with a tentative D call TRBD1 (6 bases). This CDR3 region has 13 residues. Germline CDR1 reads SNHLY; CDR2 reads FYNNEI. Trimming removed 1 base from V and 7 bases from J, with 7 bases in between. The CDR3, as DNA: TGTGCCAGCAGTGAAGAAGGGGGTGAAAAACTGTTTTTT. As protein: CASSEEGGEKLFF.

The sample holds a few counts of this clone. V is TRBV19 and J is TRBJ1-5, with D hard to call. The CDR3 is made up of 14 amino acids. Germline V gene lookup returns CDR1 LNHDA and CDR2 SQIVND (reference sequence). V lost 3 bases to trimming and J lost 4 bases, with 10 bases between them. The CDR3 reads CASSMGQLNQPQHF. In nucleotides, the CDR3 is TGTGCCAGTAGTATGGGTCAACTGAATCAGCCCCAGCATTTT.

The rearrangement links TRBV27 to TRBJ1-2, with D unresolved. The CDR3 is 11 amino acids. CDR1 is MNHEY and CDR2 is SMNVEV in the germline V gene (reference sequence). CDR3 sequence (DNA): TGTGCGAGCGGGGTAGACTATGGCTACACCTTC. It is translated as CASGVDYGYTF.

The gene calls are TRBV6-5 and TRBJ2-3, with 10 bases matching TRBD1. The ends lost 6 bases at V and 5 bases at J; junction bases unmatched: 2. Germline CDR1 is MNHEY and CDR2 is SVGAGI. This CDR3 is built from 13 residues. The DNA of the CDR3 is TGTGCCAGCAGGACAGGGGGCGGAGATACGCAGTATTTT. Residues: CASRTGGGDTQYF.

A word on this clone: Other nucleotide sequences from this sample produce the same CDR3. The genes are TRBV5-1 and TRBJ2-7, with D possibly being TRBD1 (5 bases). This CDR3 is 14 amino acids long. The germline V gene encodes CDR1 SGHRS and CDR2 YFSETQ. V was clipped by 0 bases and J by 5 bases, with 12 bases between them. DNA of the CDR3: TGCGCCAGCAGCTTGGTTCAGGGTCTGGACGAGCAGTACTTC. Translating it yields CASSLVQGLDEQYF.

V gene TRBV25-1 combines with J gene TRBJ1-5; D remains ambiguous. The V and J ends lost 5 bases and 2 bases respectively, with 10 bases between them. Germline-derived CDR1 and CDR2 are MGHDK and SYGVNS. This CDR3 is built from 14 residues. The CDR3 sequence is CASSQLGGNQPQHF. The CDR3 bases are TGTGCCAGCAGTCAACTCGGGGGCAATCAGCCCCAGCATTTT.

The chain links TRBV27 to TRBJ1-2; D unclear. CDR1 is MNHEY and CDR2 is SMNVEV in the germline V gene (reference sequence). The CDR3 totals 15 residues. Trimming stripped 5 bases from V and 2 bases from J, with 15 bases between. DNA for the CDR3: TGTGCCAGCAGTGCCACGGAAATCGGGAACTATGGCTACACCTTC. Translated: CASSATEIGNYGYTF.

The V and J genes are TRBV5-1 and TRBJ2-7; possible D gene TRBD1, 6 bases. The CDR3 totals 15 residues. The germline V gene encodes CDR1 SGHRS and CDR2 YFSETQ. Trimming removed 4 bases at V and 0 bases at J, with 14 bases between. The CDR3 region is CASSTDSTHSYEQYF. CDR3 DNA sequence: TGCGCCAGCAGCACGGACAGTACGCACTCCTACGAGCAGTACTTC. Supplemented by reference TRBV5-1 and TRBJ2-7, the full variable domain reads KAGVTQTPRYLIKTRGQQVTLSCSPISGHRSVSWYQQTPGQGLQFLFEYFSETQRNKGNFPGRFSGRQFSNSRSEMNVSTLELGDSALYLCASSTDSTHSYEQYFGPGTRLTVT.

V is TRBV6-6 and J is TRBJ1-4; D remains unclear. Looked up from germline, CDR1 is MNHNY and CDR2 is SVGAGI (reference sequence). Trimming took 0 bases from V and 4 from J, leaving 3 bases between them. The CDR3 totals 13 residues. CDR3 coding DNA: TGTGCCAGCAGTTACTCATTTAATGAAAAACTGTTTTTT. Amino acid sequence: CASSYSFNEKLFF.

This clone was recorded a few times. V gene TRBV7-9 combines with J gene TRBJ1-1, with TRBD1 identical over 9 bases. Germline CDR1 reads SEHNR; CDR2 reads FQNEAQ (reference sequence). V shed 1 base and J 1 base; nucleotides not matched to a gene: 1. The CDR3 loop spans 15 amino acids. The CDR3 sequence is CASSLGDRENTEAFF. The DNA of the CDR3 is TGTGCCAGCAGCTTAGGGGACAGGGAGAACACTGAAGCTTTCTTT.

V is TRBV6-5 and J is TRBJ1-1; possible D gene TRBD1, 5 bases. Trimming stripped 6 bases from V and 6 bases from J, with 11 bases between. The CDR3 totals 12 residues. Germline CDR1 and CDR2: MNHEY and SVGAGI. The CDR3 protein is CASRQAVSEAFF. The DNA for the CDR3 is TGTGCCAGCAGACAGGCCGTGTCTGAAGCTTTCTTT.

The count of this clone is one. V and J are TRBV6-1 and TRBJ2-5, with a weak D call TRBD2 (7 bases). CDR3 length: 15 amino acids. V dropped 5 bases and J dropped 5 bases, with 18 bases sitting between them. The germline V gene encodes CDR1 MNHNS and CDR2 SASEGT. In nucleotides, the CDR3 is TGTGCCAGCAGTCCACACAGCAGGGGAGGGGAGACCCAGTACTTC. Amino acids: CASSPHSRGGETQYF.